This T cell receptor (beta chain) came from a study of T cells in narcolepsy. The overall study: Enrolled donors included narcolepsy type 1 or type 2 patients and healthy controls.

V dropped 4 bases and J dropped 5 bases, with 8 bases sitting between them. From germline, CDR1 is SGDLS and CDR2 YYNGEE. The CDR3 has 12 residues. The data were produced by immunoSEQ multiplex PCR, yet TCRdb's version contains in-frame clones alone and is incomplete. The sample has tens of thousands of clones; roughly four fifths are singletons. Whole-study results and caveats: Blood of same and different patients, but not healthy controls, reportedly held recurring autoreactive clonotypes. Same-patient CSF and blood CD4+ T cell clonotypes included HCRT-specific and TRIB2-specific autoreactive ones. Some memory CD4+ repertoires had no autoreactive clone sequences.

As regards this clone: As yet, its antigen is unknown.

Sequenced input: memory (CD45RA-) CD4+ T cells from blood. The V and J genes are TRBV9 and TRBJ2-3; D uncertain. The clonotype was recovered from a human donor in good health. This chain's CDR3 is CASSPTLDTQYF. The CDR3 DNA reads as TGTGCCAGCAGCCCGACACTAGATACGCAGTATTTT.